Below are 15 T cell receptor beta chains sequenced from a single sample in a study of blood T cells in healthy people across ages. Sample-barcoded 5' priming and a J-beta primer mix drove a second PCR of 7 to 11 cycles. One entry per CDR3 protein, called by TCRdb with MiXCR from the 5' RACE reads. Among fewer than 2,000,000 distinct CDR3 sequences listed, roughly two fifths were seen once. The sequencing sample was made of blood. Receptors originate from a human donor in good health.

A remark on this clonotype: Its ends do not fully match the called genes, so a read error is possible. The rearrangement joins TRBV28 to TRBJ2-7; tentative D call: TRBD1 (5 bases). The germline V gene has CDR1 MDHEN and CDR2 SYDVKM. This CDR3 region has 16 residues. The CDR3 reads CASSSPSTAISYVQYF. The CDR3, as DNA: TGTGCCAGCAGTTCCCCCTCGACAGCTATCTCCTACGTGCAGTACTTC.

This clonotype was found a few times. The chain joins TRBV4-3 to TRBJ2-1, with a possible D match to TRBD2 (5 bases). Trimming pared 0 bases from V and 4 bases from J, leaving 10 bases between. This CDR3 region has 15 residues. Germline V gene data show CDR1 as LGHNA and CDR2 as YSLEER. DNA for the CDR3: TGCGCCAGCAGCCAAGATGGGAGCAGGTACAATGAGCAGTTCTTC. Encoded protein: CASSQDGSRYNEQFF.

The V and J genes are TRBV7-3 and TRBJ2-4, with 9 positions matching TRBD1. The J call may be mistaken, given a closer DNA end match to TRBJ2-7. The length of the CDR3 is 19 residues. Germline V CDR1 and CDR2: SGHTA, FQGTGA. The CDR3 spells CASTAPGRWDRAEWNEQYF. The CDR3 region has the DNA TGTGCCAGCACCGCCCCGGGACGGTGGGACAGGGCGGAGTGGAACGAGCAGTACTTC.

This clonotype was detected only a few times. The genes are TRBV7-8 and TRBJ1-1; the D gene is possibly TRBD1 (6 bases). The CDR3 length is 13 residues. V gave up 4 bases and J gave up 5 bases, with 11 bases separating them. The V gene's germline CDR1 is SGHVS and CDR2 FQNEAQ. CDR3 loop: CASSWGPMTEAFF. The CDR3 nucleotides read TGTGCCAGCAGCTGGGGGCCCATGACTGAAGCTTTCTTT.

A few counts support this clonotype. CDR3 DNA: TGTGCCAGCAGCTTCAGACAGGGGCTATCACCCCTCCACTTT. It specifies CASSFRQGLSPLHF. The chain uses TRBV7-8 and TRBJ1-6, with TRBD1 matching over 8 bases. Trimming removed 3 bases from V and 10 bases from J; junction bases left unmatched: 5. CDR3 length equals 14 residues. The V gene's germline CDR1 is SGHVS and CDR2 FQNEAQ.

The chain links TRBV29-1 to TRBJ1-1; D may be TRBD1 (5 bases). The CDR3 length is 11 residues. Per germline, CDR1 SQVTM and CDR2 ANQGSEA. The CDR3, as DNA: TGCGGGGCGGAGGATAACACTGAAGCTTTCTTT. This translates into CGAEDNTEAFF. Full variable domain (rest looked up from reference TRBV29-1 and TRBJ1-1): SAVISQKPSRDICQRGTSLTIQCQVDSQVTMMFWYRQQPGQSLTLIATANQGSEATYESGFVIDKFPISRPNLTFSTLTVSNMSPEDSSIYLCGAEDNTEAFFGQGTRLTVV.

V is TRBV4-3 and J is TRBJ2-3; TRBD2 aligns across 10 bases. The germline gives CDR1 LGHNA, CDR2 YSLEER. The CDR3 runs to 17 residues. V lost 0 bases and J lost 3; bases outside the gene matches: 6. As DNA, the CDR3 is TGCGCCAGCAGCCAAGAGTGGGTAGCGGGGGGAACAGATACGCAGTATTTT. Protein: CASSQEWVAGGTDTQYF.

This clonotype was recorded a few times. The genes are TRBV4-1 and TRBJ2-1; TRBD1 might be the D (5 bases). The CDR3 consists of 15 residues. Germline loops: CDR1 MGHRA, CDR2 YSYEKL. Between the trimmed V and J ends, which lost 4 bases and 0 bases, there was a span of 10 bases. The CDR3 region is CASSRDRNSYNEQFF. The CDR3 DNA sequence: TGCGCCAGCAGCCGTGACAGAAACTCCTACAATGAGCAGTTCTTC.

The rearrangement links TRBV12-3 or TRBV12-4 to TRBJ2-1; tentatively, D is TRBD1 (6 bases). V lost 10 bases to trimming and J lost 3 bases, with 19 bases between them. The CDR3 spans 15 residues. Written as DNA, the CDR3 is TGTGCCACGGGAACTACGGACAGCTACTACAATGAGCAGTTCTTC. This translates into CATGTTDSYYNEQFF.

There are a few counts of this clonotype. The rearrangement joins TRBV7-2 to TRBJ2-7, with D tentatively TRBD1 (5 bases). Trimming shortened V by 2 bases and J by 2 bases, and 13 bases separated the two germline ends. Germline V gene sequence: CDR1 SGHTA, CDR2 FQGNSA. This CDR3 spans 15 amino acids. This chain's CDR3 is CASSLFATDTYEQYF. CDR3 DNA sequence: TGTGCCAGCAGCTTATTCGCGACAGACACCTACGAGCAGTACTTC.

This chain links TRBV20-1 with TRBJ2-7, with D maybe TRBD1 (6 bases). V dropped 0 bases and J dropped 4 bases, with 13 bases sitting between them. This CDR3 region has 14 residues. Germline CDR1 and CDR2: DFQATT and SNEGSKA (reference sequence). The CDR3 reads CSARESGAGYEQYF. As DNA, the CDR3 is TGCAGTGCTAGAGAGTCAGGGGCTGGGTACGAGCAGTACTTC.

This clonotype occurred a few times. The chain uses TRBV28 and TRBJ2-5, with TRBD1 matching 7 bases. The CDR3 is made up of 16 amino acids. Losses at the gene ends were 4 bases for V and 4 bases for J; bases not matched to a gene: 12. From germline, CDR1 is MDHEN and CDR2 SYDVKM. CDR3 sequence reads: CASSSRQGNHLETQYF. CDR3 bases: TGTGCCAGCAGTTCTAGACAGGGTAATCACCTAGAGACCCAGTACTTC.

J is TRBJ2-7 and V is TRBV6-6, with TRBD1 matching 10 bases. The CDR3 extends over 15 amino acids. Losses at the gene ends were 5 bases for V and 6 bases for J; bases not matched to a gene: 10. CDR1 is MNHNY and CDR2 is SVGAGI in the germline V gene (reference sequence). The CDR3 spells CASSPRDRGSFEQYF. DNA of the CDR3: TGTGCCAGCAGTCCCCGGGACAGGGGCTCGTTCGAGCAGTACTTC.

This clonotype was seen a few times. The rearrangement links TRBV20-1 to TRBJ2-3; 11 nucleotides line up with TRBD2. Germline CDR1 reads DFQATT; CDR2 reads SNEGSKA (reference sequence). The V segment lost 6 bases and the J segment 4 bases; nucleotides outside the gene matches: 18. There are 18 residues in the CDR3. CDR3 sequence: CSAQLAGAINQYSDTQYF. In DNA, the CDR3 is TGCAGTGCCCAACTAGCGGGGGCAATAAACCAATACTCAGATACGCAGTATTTT.

The V call is TRBV15, the J call TRBJ2-5; D is uncertain. The DNA end is a closer match to TRBJ2-7, so the J assignment may be wrong. CDR1 is LNHNV, CDR2 YYDKDF, per germline (reference sequence). This CDR3 contains 12 residues. CDR3 residues: CATSSLGYEQYF. CDR3 coding DNA: TGTGCCACCAGCAGTCTAGGGTACGAGCAGTACTTC.